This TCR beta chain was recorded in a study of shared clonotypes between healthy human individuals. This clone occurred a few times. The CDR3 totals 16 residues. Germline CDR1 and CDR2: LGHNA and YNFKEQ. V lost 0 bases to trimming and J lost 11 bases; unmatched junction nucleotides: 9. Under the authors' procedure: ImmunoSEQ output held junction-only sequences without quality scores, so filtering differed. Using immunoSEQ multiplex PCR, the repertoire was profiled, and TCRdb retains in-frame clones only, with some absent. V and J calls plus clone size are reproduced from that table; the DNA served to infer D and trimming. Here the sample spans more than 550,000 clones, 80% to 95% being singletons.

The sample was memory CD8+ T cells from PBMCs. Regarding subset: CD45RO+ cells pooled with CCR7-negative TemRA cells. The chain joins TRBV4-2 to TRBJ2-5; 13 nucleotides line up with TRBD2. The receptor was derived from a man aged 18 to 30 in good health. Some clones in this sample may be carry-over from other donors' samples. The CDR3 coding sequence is TGTGCCAGCAGCCAAGATAAACTAGCGGGAGGGAGGGAGCAGTACTTC. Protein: CASSQDKLAGGREQYF.